This TCR beta chain appears in the sequencing data of a study of chemoradiotherapy in HPV16-positive cancers. Whole-study results and caveats: Non-HPV-specific T cells did not expand in tumors during treatment, whereas candidate HPV-specific clones and E7-related motifs did. Better recurrence-free survival went with HPV-responsive T-cell expansion in HPV16-positive patients.

The CDR3 length is 15 residues. CDR1 MNHEY and CDR2 SMNVEV come from the germline V gene (reference sequence). V lost 4 bases, J lost 5 bases, and 12 bases lay in between. Generated by immunoSEQ multiplex PCR, the TCRdb table keeps only in-frame clones and is missing some. The sample includes 9,500 to 15,000 clones, over 75% of them seen just once. Turning to this clone: Its antigen is unidentified.

Repertoires were sampled repeatedly during chemoradiotherapy. This sequence originates from a human donor with HPV-associated anogenital cancer. The gene calls are TRBV27 and TRBJ1-6; D possibly corresponds to TRBD1 (5 bases). Sequenced material: blood, taken from a patient who underwent chemoradiotherapy. This CDR3 reads CASSSQPGHNSPLHF. CDR3 coding DNA: TGTGCCAGCAGTTCCCAGCCAGGGCATAATTCACCCCTCCACTTT.